Listed below are T cell receptor beta chains from one sample, sequenced in a study of blood T cell repertoires in COVID-19. Repertoires were generated with immunoSEQ multiplex PCR, while TCRdb's copy carries only in-frame clones and drops some. The sample yields 150,000 to 250,000 clones, approximately 80% seen once. The sample comprised PBMCs or T cells enriched from blood (not recorded which). These receptors were taken from a man in his forties who had recovered from COVID-19. Both conserved end residues are part of each CDR3. A D gene is named only where the DNA matches it firmly. Size is omitted from some rows. Given values are once, few, many or a class for expanded clones.

TRBJ1-6 TRBV13 TRBD1 - CASRSTGTGPSPLHF TGTGCCAGCAGGTCCACCGGGACAGGGCCCTCACCCCTCCACTTT
TRBJ1-2 TRBV28 - - CASSSTGGGIRGYTF TGTGCCAGCAGTTCCACGGGGGGGGGCATACGTGGCTACACCTTC
TRBJ1-3 TRBV5-5 - few CASSFSGNTIYF TGTGCCAGCAGCTTTAGCGGAAACACCATATATTTT
TRBJ1-3 TRBV11-2 - - CASSSSIRGNTIYF TGTGCCAGCAGTTCATCCATCAGGGGAAACACCATATATTTT
TRBJ2-3 TRBV6-6 - - CASSYEGWRGTDTQYF TGTGCCAGCAGTTACGAGGGATGGAGGGGCACAGATACGCAGTATTTT
TRBJ1-2 TRBV29-1 - - CSVEGFEGGRLGYTF TGCAGCGTTGAAGGGTTCGAGGGGGGGCGCCTGGGCTACACCTTC
TRBJ1-5 TRBV27 TRBD1 - CASSLDRDDQPQHF TGTGCCAGCAGTTTAGACAGGGACGATCAGCCCCAGCATTTT
TRBJ2-1 TRBV18 TRBD2 - CASSAAGGPYEQFF TGTGCCAGCTCAGCGGCGGGAGGGCCCTATGAGCAGTTCTTC
TRBJ1-2 TRBV5-1 TRBD1 - CASSETPGTGDGYTF TGCGCCAGCAGCGAAACGCCGGGGACAGGCGATGGCTACACCTTC
TRBJ1-5 TRBV7-8 - - CASSYTGQPQHF TGTGCCAGCAGCTACACGGGTCAGCCCCAGCATTTT
TRBJ2-3 TRBV4-1 TRBD2 - CASSRTSGRTDTQYF TGCGCCAGCAGCCGGACTAGCGGGAGAACAGATACGCAGTATTTT
TRBJ1-4 TRBV7-9 TRBD1 - CASSPIYRQGEGEKLFF TGTGCCAGCAGCCCCATCTATCGACAGGGAGAGGGAGAAAAACTGTTTTTT
TRBJ1-5 TRBV30 TRBD1 - CAWNSPTSETGGDQPQHF TGTGCCTGGAACAGCCCTACTTCCGAGACAGGGGGCGATCAGCCCCAGCATTTT
TRBJ1-4 TRBV29-1 TRBD1 - CSVEDPGQTNEKLFF TGCAGCGTTGAAGATCCGGGACAGACCAATGAAAAACTGTTTTTT
TRBJ2-2 TRBV19 - - CASRKLAVNTGELFF TGTGCCAGCCGGAAATTAGCGGTGAACACCGGGGAGCTGTTTTTT
TRBJ2-4 TRBV19 - - CASSMVRVAKNIQYF TGTGCCAGTAGTATGGTCAGGGTAGCCAAAAACATTCAGTACTTC
TRBJ2-1 TRBV7-8 TRBD1 - CASSLGQGVHNEQFF TGTGCCAGCAGCTTAGGACAGGGTGTCCACAATGAGCAGTTCTTC
TRBJ2-1 TRBV28 TRBD2 - CASSRTSGRAFNEQFF TGTGCCAGCAGTCGGACTAGCGGGAGGGCCTTCAATGAGCAGTTCTTC
TRBJ1-1 TRBV6-5 - - CASSYSRQDTEAFF TGTGCCAGCAGTTACTCTCGGCAGGACACTGAAGCTTTCTTT
TRBJ2-2 TRBV4-3 - - CASSLSSYTGELFF TGCGCCAGCAGCCTAAGCTCGTACACCGGGGAGCTGTTTTTT
TRBJ1-1 TRBV19 TRBD1 - CASSILTGGTFF TGTGCCAGTAGTATCCTGACAGGGGGGACTTTCTTT
TRBJ2-1 TRBV4-2 - once CASSQAGAGYNEQFF TGTGCCAGCAGCCAAGCGGGAGCGGGCTACAATGAGCAGTTCTTC
TRBJ2-3 TRBV7-2 - - CASSRELADTQYF TGTGCCAGCAGCCGGGAGCTAGCAGATACGCAGTATTTT
TRBJ1-1 TRBV5-1 TRBD1 - CASRPPGQGATEAFF TGCGCCAGCAGACCGCCGGGACAGGGGGCCACTGAAGCTTTCTTT
TRBJ2-6 TRBV5-1 TRBD1 once CASSSTGQGTSGANVLTF TGCGCCAGCAGCTCCACGGGACAGGGGACCTCTGGGGCCAACGTCCTGACTTTC
TRBJ1-2 TRBV6-5 - - CASSYSAGLDGYTF TGTGCCAGCAGTTACTCCGCAGGGCTTGATGGCTACACCTTC
TRBJ1-1 TRBV7-7 - - CASSQTIGTEAFF TGTGCCAGCAGCCAGACGATCGGGACTGAAGCTTTCTTT
TRBJ1-5 TRBV30 - - CAWSLPTGNQPQHF TGTGCCTGGAGTCTACCCACAGGGAATCAGCCCCAGCATTTT
TRBJ1-2 TRBV18 TRBD1 - CASSLDRGHYGYTF TGTGCCAGCTCACTCGACAGGGGCCACTATGGCTACACCTTC
TRBJ1-4 TRBV30 - - CAWSPSGEKLFF TGTGCCTGGAGTCCCTCGGGTGAAAAACTGTTTTTT
TRBJ1-1 TRBV2 TRBD1 once CASSVEGAGSTEAFF TGTGCCAGCAGTGTGGAGGGGGCCGGGAGCACTGAAGCTTTCTTT